Shown below are 9 T cell receptor beta chains from a single sample sequenced in a study of shared clonotypes between healthy human individuals. The assay was immunoSEQ multiplex PCR, and TCRdb's table has in-frame clones only and misses some. Seen here are approximately 740,000 clones, about 74% observed once, and the top ten hold over 1.5%. Sequencing used memory CD4+ T cells sorted from blood. Stated subset: CD45RA-negative fraction. The receptor source for this set is a woman in her 30s in good health.

This clone came up many times. The chain carries TRBV7-6 and TRBJ2-2, with 8 bases matching TRBD2. Germline trimming cut 5 bases from V and 5 bases from J; bases unmatched to any gene: 7. CDR3 length: 15 amino acids. The germline V gene has CDR1 SGHVS and CDR2 FNYEAQ. The CDR3 region has the DNA TGTGCCAGCAGCCCTCAGTCGGGAGGGACCGGGGAGCTGTTTTTT. Its translation: CASSPQSGGTGELFF.

The chain carries TRBV6-5 and TRBJ2-1; TRBD1 agrees at 7 bases. The CDR3 runs to 15 residues. Looked up from germline, CDR1 is MNHEY and CDR2 is SVGAGI. After removal of 0 bases from V and 7 bases from J, the junction contained 6 bases not matched to a gene. The chain's CDR3 is CASSYSRQGVNEQFF. CDR3 nucleotide sequence: TGTGCCAGCAGTTACTCGCGTCAGGGGGTAAATGAGCAGTTCTTC.

The genes are TRBV27 and TRBJ2-7, with D possibly being TRBD1 (5 bases). The germline V and J ends were trimmed by 8 bases and 3 bases, with 17 bases remaining between them. Germline V lookup: CDR1 MNHEY, CDR2 SMNVEV (reference sequence). The CDR3 consists of 14 residues. CDR3 amino acids: CASSLRQGFYEQYF. DNA for the CDR3: TGTGCCAGCTCGTTACGGCAGGGCTTCTACGAGCAGTACTTC.

The V call is TRBV28, the J call TRBJ2-5, with D perhaps matching TRBD2 (6 bases). Germline CDR1 and CDR2: MDHEN and SYDVKM. The V and J ends lost 2 bases and 12 bases respectively, with 10 bases between them. The length of the CDR3 is 11 residues. The CDR3 loop is CASSLGSGEYF. As DNA, the CDR3 is TGTGCCAGCAGTTTAGGTTCGGGAGAGTACTTC.

At least ten counts were recorded for this clone. V gene TRBV11-2 combines with J gene TRBJ2-3; tentative D call: TRBD2 (5 bases). Between the trimmed V and J ends, which lost 4 bases and 0 bases, there was a span of 11 bases. The CDR3 length is 15 residues. Germline assignment: CDR1 SGHAT and CDR2 FQNNGV. CDR3 region: CASSWTRSSTDTQYF. In nucleotides, the CDR3 is TGTGCCAGCAGCTGGACTCGGTCTAGCACAGATACGCAGTATTTT.

The chain has TRBV10-3 and TRBJ2-2, with 7 positions matching TRBD2. The CDR3 consists of 16 residues. V dropped 1 base and J dropped 1; count of bases not matched to a gene: 3. Germline values: CDR1 ENHRY, CDR2 SYGVKD. The CDR3 sequence is CAISEFSGGNTGELFF. Here the CDR3 DNA reads TGTGCCATCAGTGAGTTCTCGGGAGGGAACACCGGGGAGCTGTTTTTT.

The chain has TRBV7-8 and TRBJ1-1; D remains unclear. Trimming cost V 5 bases and J 1 base, with 11 bases left between them. This CDR3 contains 14 residues. The germline V gene encodes CDR1 SGHVS and CDR2 FQNEAQ. The CDR3 DNA reads TGTGCCAGCAGCATGGAACAGCCGAACACTGAAGCTTTCTTT. This sequence encodes CASSMEQPNTEAFF.

The rearrangement links TRBV4-1 to TRBJ2-2; TRBD2 matches at 7 bases. V dropped 0 bases and J dropped 3; count of bases not matched to a gene: 4. The CDR3 sequence is 16 residues long. Germline V gives CDR1 MGHRA, CDR2 YSYEKL. CDR3 sequence: CASSQERGRDTGELFF. Written as DNA, the CDR3 is TGCGCCAGCAGCCAAGAACGCGGGAGAGACACCGGGGAGCTGTTTTTT.

V gene TRBV11-2 combines with J gene TRBJ2-2; D is perhaps TRBD2 (6 bases). The V gene's germline CDR1 is SGHAT and CDR2 FQNNGV. Trimming removed 3 bases from V and 3 bases from J, with 11 bases in between. The CDR3 runs to 15 residues. DNA of the CDR3: TGTGCCAGCAGCTTGTCCGGGAGAGACACCGGGGAGCTGTTTTTT. Its protein is CASSLSGRDTGELFF.